This T cell receptor (beta chain) was profiled in a study of graft-versus-host responses after intestinal transplantation. Study as a whole: Each recipient received a multivisceral, liver-intestinal, or isolated intestinal graft.

The assay was immunoSEQ multiplex PCR, and TCRdb's table has in-frame clones only and misses some. Of about 98,000 clones detected, about 83% appear once; the ten largest clones hold more than 1.4%. Germline CDR1 SGHNT, CDR2 YENEEA. The V end was cut by 7 bases, the J end by 5 bases, with 12 bases between. The CDR3 runs to 13 residues. The chain uses TRBV11-3 and TRBJ2-1; maybe TRBD1 (5 bases). Sequencing used PBMCs, obtained 255 days after intestinal transplant. This TCR derives from a human patient who received an intestinal transplant, so some T cells may come from the graft donor. In DNA, the CDR3 is TGTGCCAGCAAGGGCAGGGTCAACAATGAGCAGTTCTTC. Translated, it gives CASKGRVNNEQFF.